One sample yielded the 26 T cell receptor beta chains listed below, sequenced in a study of blood T cell repertoires in COVID-19. The table came from immunoSEQ multiplex PCR; TCRdb's copy has only in-frame clones and leaves some out. The sample consists of around 49,000 clones, around 81% of them appearing once. The sample taken for sequencing was peripheral blood. These receptors all come from an elderly woman with COVID-19, enrolled during active disease.

The chain links TRBV5-4 to TRBJ2-5; perhaps TRBD2 as D (5 bases). V shed 7 bases and J shed 7 bases, with 20 bases lying between them. The germline CDR1 and CDR2 sequences are SGHNT and YYREEE (reference sequence). This CDR3 comprises 14 residues. CDR3 amino acids: CASGPSGTQATQYF. The CDR3 bases are TGTGCCAGCGGACCCTCGGGAACCCAGGCGACCCAGTACTTC.

V gene TRBV30 combines with J gene TRBJ2-7; D is undetermined. The germline V gene encodes CDR1 GTSNPN and CDR2 SVGIG (reference sequence). V dropped 7 bases and J dropped 2 bases, with 12 bases sitting between them. The length of the CDR3 is 12 residues. CDR3 amino acids: CAFSYTTYEQYF. CDR3 DNA: TGTGCCTTTAGCTATACTACCTACGAGCAGTACTTC.

The rearrangement uses TRBV9 and TRBJ1-6, with D possibly TRBD1 on 6 matching bases. Per the germline V gene, CDR1 is SGDLS and CDR2 is YYNGEE. V lost 4 bases and J 7 bases, leaving 18 bases between the germline ends. The CDR3 contains 16 residues. CDR3 loop: CASSPGGGRANSPLHF. The CDR3 DNA reads as TGTGCCAGCAGCCCCGGAGGGGGGAGGGCAAATTCACCCCTCCACTTT.

The rearrangement uses TRBV27 and TRBJ2-7; 10 bases line up with TRBD2. This CDR3 is built from 15 residues. J gave up 5 bases and V 7 bases, and 11 bases lay outside the gene matches. Per germline, CDR1 MNHEY and CDR2 SMNVEV (reference sequence). The CDR3 loop reads CASTPAASGSNEQYF. In nucleotides, the CDR3 is TGTGCCAGCACCCCGGCGGCTAGCGGGAGCAACGAGCAGTACTTC.

V usage is TRBV3-1 (or the pseudogene TRBV3-2) and J usage is TRBJ2-7; D is uncertain. V lost 0 bases and J 4 bases, leaving 7 bases between the germline ends. From germline, CDR1 is LGHDT and CDR2 YNNKEL (reference sequence). The CDR3 is 13 residues long. The CDR3 coding sequence is TGTGCCAGCAGCCAAGATTTAGCTTACGAGCAGTACTTC. It codes for CASSQDLAYEQYF.

This clone showed up just once. Here the CDR3 DNA reads TGTGCCAGCAGCGCCTGGACAGGGAGCTACAATGAGCAGTTCTTC. This codes for CASSAWTGSYNEQFF. This chain connects TRBV9 to TRBJ2-1; TRBD1 aligns across 8 bases. V gave up 3 bases and J gave up 3 bases; unmatched junction bases: 5. The CDR3 has 15 residues. Germline CDR1 SGDLS, CDR2 YYNGEE.

The V gene is TRBV19, the J gene TRBJ2-1, with 7 bases identical to TRBD2. There are 15 residues in the CDR3. CDR1 and CDR2 (germline): LNHDA, SQIVND (reference sequence). V dropped 7 bases and J dropped 4; count of bases not matched to a gene: 10. CDR3 protein: CASTQSAGDYNEQFF. The CDR3 bases are TGTGCCAGTACTCAAAGTGCGGGAGATTACAATGAGCAGTTCTTC. The variable domain in full, with the rest retrieved from reference TRBV19 and TRBJ2-1, is DGGITQSPKYLFRKEGQNVTLSCEQNLNHDAMYWYRQDPGQGLRLIYYSQIVNDFQKGDIAEGYSVSREKKESFPLTVTSAQKNPTAFYLCASTQSAGDYNEQFFGPGTRLTVL.

V is TRBV24-1 and J is TRBJ2-2, with TRBD2 matching 10 bases. V was pared by 4 bases and J by 4 bases, with 5 bases of the junction left unmatched. The CDR3 contains 16 residues. The V gene's germline CDR1 is KGHDR and CDR2 SFDVKD. In DNA, the CDR3 is TGTGCCACCAGTGACCGGACTAGCGGTCCCACCGGGGAGCTGTTTTTT. Its protein is CATSDRTSGPTGELFF.

This rearrangement joins TRBV9 to TRBJ1-2; D perhaps matches TRBD1 (5 bases). This CDR3 comprises 13 residues. The germline gives CDR1 SGDLS, CDR2 YYNGEE. V shed 3 bases and J shed 7 bases, with 13 bases lying between them. Here the CDR3 DNA reads TGTGCCAGCAGCGCCCAGGGACTAGGTGGCTACACCTTC. Protein: CASSAQGLGGYTF.

V and J are TRBV7-9 and TRBJ2-1, with TRBD1 matching 9 bases. V dropped 2 bases and J dropped 16; count of bases not matched to a gene: 12. Per the germline V gene, CDR1 is SEHNR and CDR2 is FQNEAQ (reference sequence). The CDR3 loop spans 14 amino acids. The CDR3 loop is CASSLKGLGTGIFF. The CDR3 DNA follows: TGTGCCAGCAGCTTAAAAGGGTTGGGGACAGGGATTTTCTTC.

J is TRBJ2-5 and V is TRBV3-1 (or the pseudogene TRBV3-2); D ambiguous. Trimming pared 3 bases from V and 5 bases from J, leaving 4 bases between. Germline V gives CDR1 LGHDT, CDR2 YNNKEL (reference sequence). This CDR3 contains 11 residues. In DNA, the CDR3 is TGTGCCAGCAGCCAGAGGGAGACCCAGTACTTC. Its translation is CASSQRETQYF.

The chain is built from TRBV6-5 and TRBJ2-7; 9 bases are a match to TRBD1. This CDR3 has 14 residues. Germline trimming cut 4 bases from V and 6 bases from J; bases unmatched to any gene: 7. In germline, CDR1 is MNHEY, CDR2 SVGAGI. This CDR3 reads CASSLQGAPGEQYF. In nucleotides, the CDR3 is TGTGCCAGCAGTTTACAGGGGGCGCCCGGCGAGCAGTACTTC.

The V gene is TRBV4-1, the J gene TRBJ2-5; no definite D call. V was clipped by 1 base and J by 1 base, with 7 bases between them. This CDR3 comprises 14 residues. CDR1 is MGHRA and CDR2 is YSYEKL in the germline V gene. Here the CDR3 reads CASSQAGFQETQYF. CDR3 DNA sequence: TGCGCCAGCAGCCAAGCAGGATTCCAAGAGACCCAGTACTTC.

This rearrangement joins TRBV7-8 to TRBJ1-1; the D is unclear. CDR3 length: 15 residues. Trimming removed 2 bases at V and 4 bases at J, with 14 bases between. From germline, CDR1 is SGHVS and CDR2 FQNEAQ. In DNA form, the CDR3 reads TGTGCCAGCAGCTTAAGAAGTGGTAGTTCCACTGAAGCTTTCTTT. Its protein product is CASSLRSGSSTEAFF. The full variable domain, completed using reference TRBV7-8 and TRBJ1-1, is GAGVSQSPRYKVAKRGQDVALRCDPISGHVSLFWYQQALGQGPEFLTYFQNEAQLDKSGLPSDRFFAERPEGSVSTLKIQRTQQEDSAVYLCASSLRSGSSTEAFFGQGTRLTVV.

The chain couples TRBV7-2 to TRBJ1-1; possibly TRBD1 for D (5 bases). The CDR3 has 14 amino acids. V was shortened by 6 bases and J by 0 bases, with 11 bases between the two germline ends. The germline CDR1 and CDR2 sequences are SGHTA and FQGNSA. The CDR3 DNA follows: TGTGCCAGCAGAACCGGGACTTTGAACACTGAAGCTTTCTTT. Encoded protein: CASRTGTLNTEAFF.

The chain uses TRBV11-2 and TRBJ2-1; D remains unclear. This CDR3 is built from 12 residues. The V gene lost 1 base and the J gene lost 9 bases, with 7 bases spanning the gap. Germline CDR1 is SGHAT and CDR2 is FQNNGV. The CDR3 protein is CASSLVPGEQFF. The CDR3, as DNA: TGTGCCAGCAGCTTAGTTCCCGGTGAGCAGTTCTTC.

The chain links TRBV6-5 to TRBJ2-7; 10 bases line up with TRBD2. After removal of 5 bases from V and 10 bases from J, the junction contained 11 bases not matched to a gene. Germline CDR1 is MNHEY and CDR2 is SVGAGI. The CDR3 totals 14 residues. CDR3 loop: CASSTTSGPKKQYF. DNA of the CDR3: TGTGCCAGCAGTACGACTAGCGGGCCCAAGAAACAGTACTTC.

The J gene is TRBJ1-1, the V gene TRBV7-9; the match to TRBD1 covers 10 bases. The CDR3 has 15 residues. The germline gives CDR1 SEHNR, CDR2 FQNEAQ (reference sequence). Germline trimming cut 10 bases from V and 1 base from J; bases unmatched to any gene: 9. CDR3 protein: CATQTGGAGNTEAFF. CDR3 DNA: TGTGCCACCCAGACAGGGGGCGCGGGGAACACTGAAGCTTTCTTT.

This sequence joins TRBV3-1 (or the pseudogene TRBV3-2) and TRBJ1-6; perhaps TRBD1 as D (6 bases). V dropped 3 bases and J dropped 7 bases, with 16 bases sitting between them. Germline V gene data show CDR1 as LGHDT and CDR2 as YNNKEL (reference sequence). The CDR3 length is 16 residues. CDR3 in amino acids: CASSHITGLGNSPLHF. CDR3 bases: TGTGCCAGCAGCCACATAACAGGGTTGGGAAATTCACCCCTCCACTTT.

The chain employs TRBV6-5 and TRBJ2-7; weak D call: TRBD1 (5 bases). CDR1 MNHEY and CDR2 SVGAGI come from the germline V gene. The CDR3 runs 15 residues. Trimming removed 0 bases at V and 3 bases at J, with 12 bases between. DNA of the CDR3: TGTGCCAGCAGTTACTCTCCAGGGAAAAACTACGAGCAGTACTTC. This translates into CASSYSPGKNYEQYF.

A single count supports this clone. The rearrangement links TRBV15 to TRBJ2-7; perhaps TRBD1 as D (6 bases). Germline loops: CDR1 LNHNV, CDR2 YYDKDF (reference sequence). Trimming cost V 4 bases and J 3 bases, with 22 bases left between them. This CDR3 is built from 17 residues. CDR3 amino acids: CATSTVTGTSKVYEQYF. CDR3 bases: TGTGCCACCAGCACCGTCACCGGGACAAGTAAGGTCTACGAGCAGTACTTC. Drawing the rest from reference TRBV15 and TRBJ2-7, the complete variable domain is DAMVIQNPRYQVTQFGKPVTLSCSQTLNHNVMYWYQQKSSQAPKLLFHYYDKDFNNEADTPDNFQSRRPNTSFCFLDIRSPGLGDTAMYLCATSTVTGTSKVYEQYFGPGTRLTVT.

The genes are TRBV3-1 (or the pseudogene TRBV3-2) and TRBJ2-1, with 7 bases fitting TRBD2. Germline CDR1 LGHDT, CDR2 YNNKEL (reference sequence). This CDR3 is built from 15 residues. The ends lost 1 base at V and 9 bases at J; junction bases unmatched: 9. The CDR3 nucleotides are TGTGCCAGCAGCCAAGGGGGAGGGGCCTTAAGTGAGCAGTTCTTC. Translation: CASSQGGGALSEQFF.

This rearrangement joins TRBV6-1 to TRBJ2-5, with a weak D call TRBD1 (6 bases). Trimming shortened V by 3 bases and J by 4 bases, and 15 bases separated the two germline ends. Germline assignment: CDR1 MNHNS and CDR2 SASEGT. This CDR3 has 15 residues. CDR3: CASSELRTGLETQYF. The CDR3 DNA sequence: TGTGCCAGCAGTGAGCTACGAACAGGGTTAGAGACCCAGTACTTC.

The V gene is TRBV14, the J gene TRBJ1-1; 9 nucleotides match TRBD1. Germline V gene lookup returns CDR1 SGHDN and CDR2 FVKESK. V trimming: 5 bases; J trimming: 9 bases; junction bases outside the gene matches: 4. This CDR3 spans 12 amino acids. CDR3 nucleotides: TGTGCCAGCAGCTTACAGGGGGCAAAAGCTTTCTTT. Its protein product is CASSLQGAKAFF. The whole variable domain, remainder taken from reference TRBV14 and TRBJ1-1, is EAGVTQFPSHSVIEKGQTVTLRCDPISGHDNLYWYRRVMGKEIKFLLHFVKESKQDESGMPNNRFLAERTGGTYSTLKVQPAELEDSGVYFCASSLQGAKAFFGQGTRLTVV.

This clone was seen once. The chain employs TRBV5-1 and TRBJ2-1; D is possibly TRBD1 (5 bases). V lost 0 bases to trimming and J lost 4 bases, with 8 bases between them. The CDR3 has 14 amino acids. The germline CDR1 and CDR2 sequences are SGHRS and YFSETQ. Here the CDR3 reads CASSLEDTYNEQFF. The DNA of the CDR3 is TGCGCCAGCAGCTTGGAGGACACGTACAATGAGCAGTTCTTC.

The rearrangement links TRBV27 to TRBJ2-7; a possible D gene is TRBD1 (5 bases). CDR3 length: 15 amino acids. Germline assignment: CDR1 MNHEY and CDR2 SMNVEV (reference sequence). Trimming pared 7 bases from V and 4 bases from J, leaving 20 bases between. CDR3 residues: CASTLVRTMPYEQYF. CDR3 bases: TGTGCCAGCACCCTAGTTCGGACAATGCCTTACGAGCAGTACTTC.